One sample yielded the 2 T cell receptor beta chains listed below, sequenced in a study of blood T cell repertoires in COVID-19. Using immunoSEQ multiplex PCR, the repertoire was profiled, and TCRdb retains in-frame clones only, with some absent. This table holds approximately 99,000 clones, about 91% found once. The specimen sequenced was peripheral blood. The receptor set was obtained from a man aged 50 to 60 with COVID-19, enrolled during active disease.

The chain carries TRBV30 and TRBJ1-5; D gene unclear. Germline V gene sequence: CDR1 GTSNPN, CDR2 SVGIG (reference sequence). The CDR3 loop spans 16 amino acids. With 1 base removed from V and 2 bases from J, the gap between germline ends came to 15 bases. The CDR3 is CAWSAPPGRGNQPQHF. The CDR3 region has the DNA TGTGCCTGGAGTGCCCCACCGGGTCGGGGCAATCAGCCCCAGCATTTT.

The chain links TRBV30 to TRBJ1-2; TRBD1 matches 11 bases. The germline V gene has CDR1 GTSNPN and CDR2 SVGIG (reference sequence). This CDR3 spans 15 amino acids. The V and J ends lost 0 bases and 8 bases, in that order; junction bases with no gene match: 8. CDR3 residues: CAWSVLGQGAAGYTF. In DNA form, the CDR3 reads TGTGCCTGGAGTGTACTAGGACAGGGGGCGGCAGGCTACACCTTC. The variable domain in full, completed from reference TRBV30 and TRBJ1-2, reads SQTIHQWPATLVQPVGSPLSLECTVEGTSNPNLYWYRQAAGRGLQLLFYSVGIGQISSEVPQNLSASRPQDRQFILSSKKLLLSDSGFYLCAWSVLGQGAAGYTFGSGTRLTVV.